Below, 6 T cell receptor beta chains from the same sample are listed, as sequenced in a study of shared clonotypes between healthy human individuals. Generated by immunoSEQ multiplex PCR, the TCRdb table keeps only in-frame clones and is missing some. Of over 2 million clones listed, around 90% were seen once; the top ten hold approximately 0.41%. The specimen sequenced was naive CD4+ T cells from PBMCs. Subset: CD45RA+ positively selected. These receptors were taken from a young man in good health. Some clones in this sample may be carry-over from other donors' samples.

J is TRBJ2-1 and V is TRBV30; maybe TRBD1 (6 bases). CDR3 length equals 14 residues. V was clipped by 2 bases and J by 3 bases, with 11 bases between them. Germline CDR1 GTSNPN, CDR2 SVGIG (reference sequence). The CDR3 nucleotides are TGTGCCTGGAGTCTGGAAGGGGGCTACAATGAGCAGTTCTTC. Translating it yields CAWSLEGGYNEQFF.

The CDR3: CASSSGTGNTDTQYF. The CDR3 DNA follows: TGCGCCAGCAGCTCCGGGACAGGGAACACAGATACGCAGTATTTT. The chain recombines TRBV5-1 with TRBJ2-3; TRBD1 matches at 9 bases. There are 15 residues in the CDR3. Germline V lookup: CDR1 SGHRS, CDR2 YFSETQ. The V segment lost 3 bases and the J segment 2 bases; nucleotides outside the gene matches: 4.

This chain connects TRBV18 to TRBJ2-7; TRBD1 matches at 7 bases. The CDR3 is 13 residues long. Germline V gene lookup returns CDR1 KGHSH and CDR2 LQKENI. The junction had 4 bases not matched to a gene; V was cut back by 2 bases and J by 6 bases. CDR3 sequence reads: CASSPWTGLEQYF. The CDR3 nucleotides read TGTGCCAGCTCACCATGGACAGGACTCGAGCAGTACTTC. The whole variable domain, filled in from reference TRBV18 and TRBJ2-7, reads NAGVMQNPRHLVRRRGQEARLRCSPMKGHSHVYWYRQLPEEGLKFMVYLQKENIIDESGMPKERFSAEFPKEGPSILRIQQVVRGDSAAYFCASSPWTGLEQYFGPGTRLTVT.

V usage is TRBV5-1 and J usage is TRBJ1-2, with D hard to call. CDR1 and CDR2 (germline): SGHRS, YFSETQ. V was clipped by 5 bases and J by 0 bases, with 8 bases between them. The CDR3 has 13 residues. CDR3 nucleotide sequence: TGCGCCAGCAGGGCAGAAGCTAACTATGGCTACACCTTC. The encoded protein is CASRAEANYGYTF.

For this clone: The same CDR3 arises from other DNA sequences in this sample as well. V is TRBV7-8 and J is TRBJ2-7; D not resolved. Germline CDR1 SGHVS, CDR2 FQNEAQ. The V gene lost 6 bases and the J gene lost 1 base, with 13 bases spanning the gap. This CDR3 is 14 amino acids long. In nucleotides, the CDR3 is TGTGCCAGCAGTCCTCGAGAAGATTCCTACGAGCAGTACTTC. Translated, it gives CASSPREDSYEQYF.

The chain links TRBV27 to TRBJ1-5; D is unclear. Trimming removed 1 base from V and 6 bases from J, with 4 bases in between. The CDR3 has 12 amino acids. Germline CDR1 and CDR2: MNHEY and SMNVEV (reference sequence). The CDR3 DNA reads as TGTGCCAGCAGTTTATTCGGTCAGCCCCAGCATTTT. Its translation: CASSLFGQPQHF.